This TCR beta chain was retrieved from a study of blood T cell repertoires in COVID-19 (dated by TCRdb to between 2020 and 2021). With regard to the full study: Samples covering the acute and convalescent phases of COVID-19 were provided by collaborators in the United States, Italy and Spain. The material from the prospective study consisted of cDNA or gDNA derived from T cells, B-cell-depleted T cells, or PBMCs. Nearly every sample came with metadata listing a de-identified subject ID, COVID-19 status, age in years and sex. The dataset comprised deeply sampled blood TCRbeta repertoires from subjects exposed to, actively infected with, or recovered from COVID-19. Where HLA class I and class II types were available, the types were taken from metadata supplied by the sample provider, not from assay-based typing. The repertoires were made available in a free public database intended to serve as a resource for research on the immune response to SARS-CoV-2. Samples came from the ongoing ImmuneRACE study (first 160 participants) plus 1,254 subjects from 6 global collaborators. Findings and caveats that apply to the study as a whole: The quantity of clinical and demographic metadata differed by source and by participant and was supplied without curation.

The collaborating institutions used their own protocols to collect whole blood in K2EDTA tubes. For TCRbeta analysis, collaborators shipped samples in one of three forms: frozen whole blood, isolated PBMCs, or DNA extracted from either of those sample types. From the cysteine through the phenylalanine, the CDR3 covers 13 amino acids. Kept here is only the CDR3 DNA, which spans 39 bases and is read in frame from base 1. Via the germline V gene, CDR1 is MNHEY and CDR2 SVGAGI. V and J are trimmed by 11 bases and 7 bases, and the gene matches miss 11 bases of the junction. With regard to this clone: The antigen it recognizes is unknown. The input lacks base qualities; no much larger clone sits a single base away.

TCRbeta CDR3 regions were amplified from genomic DNA using the immunoSEQ Assay, a bias-controlled multiplex PCR. The published analysis was carried out like this. The number of nucleated cells in each sample was estimated by amplification of reference gene primers within the assay. Sequence reads were collapsed and filtered to measure the absolute abundance of every unique TCRbeta CDR3 rearrangement. For each sample, productive Simpson clonality was calculated by taking the square root of Simpson's diversity index across productive rearrangements. What TCRdb holds here is the immuneACCESS table cut down to in-frame rearrangements. Part of the clones is not present; checked against another copy, under half of the missing clones reflect an unresolved V gene, and the others are unexplained. V and J calls and clone size are as listed in that table; D and trimming were resolved from the DNA. For this sample the table gives fewer than 150,000 clones, of which roughly four fifths were detected only once. Around 13% of the sample lies in the top ten.

Sequenced material: peripheral blood. The clonotype comes from a human donor in a cohort sampled during active COVID-19. The chain links TRBV6-5 with TRBJ1-5; the central 7 bases match TRBD1. The DNA sequence is given as TGTGCCGCCACAGGGGACCGGAACCAGCCCCAGCATTTT. This sequence encodes CAATGDRNQPQHF.